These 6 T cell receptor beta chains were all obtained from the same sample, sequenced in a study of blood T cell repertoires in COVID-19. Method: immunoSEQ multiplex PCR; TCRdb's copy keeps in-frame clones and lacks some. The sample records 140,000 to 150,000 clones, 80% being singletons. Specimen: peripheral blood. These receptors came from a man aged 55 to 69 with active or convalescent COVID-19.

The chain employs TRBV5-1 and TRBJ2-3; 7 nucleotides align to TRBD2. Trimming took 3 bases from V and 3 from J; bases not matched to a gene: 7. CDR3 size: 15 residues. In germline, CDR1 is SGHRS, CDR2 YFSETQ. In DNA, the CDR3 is TGCGCCAGCAGCTCCCTCGTCGGGAGGACAGATACGCAGTATTTT. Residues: CASSSLVGRTDTQYF.

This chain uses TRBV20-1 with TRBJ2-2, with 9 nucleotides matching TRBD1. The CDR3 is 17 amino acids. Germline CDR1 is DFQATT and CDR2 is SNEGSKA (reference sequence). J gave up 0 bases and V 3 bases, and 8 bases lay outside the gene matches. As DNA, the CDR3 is TGCAGTGCTAGTCCCGGGACAGGGAGGGCGAACACCGGGGAGCTGTTTTTT. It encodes CSASPGTGRANTGELFF.

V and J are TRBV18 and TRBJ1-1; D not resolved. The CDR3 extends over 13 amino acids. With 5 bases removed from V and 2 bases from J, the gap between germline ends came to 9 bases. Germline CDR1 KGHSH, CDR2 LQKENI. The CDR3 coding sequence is TGTGCCAGCTCAGAGCAGGTTAACACTGAAGCTTTCTTT. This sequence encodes CASSEQVNTEAFF.

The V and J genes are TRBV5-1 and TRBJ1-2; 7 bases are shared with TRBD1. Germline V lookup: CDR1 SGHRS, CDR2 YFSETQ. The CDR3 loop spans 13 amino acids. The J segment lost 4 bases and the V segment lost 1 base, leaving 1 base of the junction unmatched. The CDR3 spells CASSLTGVYGYTF. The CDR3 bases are TGCGCCAGCAGCTTGACAGGGGTCTATGGCTACACCTTC.

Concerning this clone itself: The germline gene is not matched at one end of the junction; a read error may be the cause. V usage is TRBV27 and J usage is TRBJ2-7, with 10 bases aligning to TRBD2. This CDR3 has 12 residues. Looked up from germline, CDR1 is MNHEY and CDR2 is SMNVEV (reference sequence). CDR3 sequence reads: CASSFSAGGLHF. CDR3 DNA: TGTGCCAGCAGTTTTTCAGCGGGAGGGCTTCACTTC.

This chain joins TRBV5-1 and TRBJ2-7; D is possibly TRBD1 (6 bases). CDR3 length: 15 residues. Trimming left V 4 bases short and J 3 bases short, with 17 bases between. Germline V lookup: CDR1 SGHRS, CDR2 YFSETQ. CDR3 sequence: CASSLNTGSNYEQYF. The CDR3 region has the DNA TGCGCCAGCAGCCTTAACACAGGGTCTAACTACGAGCAGTACTTC.